This T cell receptor (beta chain) was obtained from a study of T cell responses to AZD1222 COVID-19 vaccine. Study-wide background: Second doses that came at about 4 or about 12 weeks were put together. The study, taken as a whole, reports: Clonal diversity was possibly underestimated, and white British individuals and females predominated among donors. Targeting of unmutated variant regions was reportedly seen in nearly half of spike-specific TCRs.

Only in-frame clones appear in the TCRdb table, and some are missing; sequencing was by immunoSEQ multiplex PCR. The sample lists fewer than 180,000 clones, 85% to 95% occurring once. Remarks on this clone: As yet, its antigen is unknown.

V was clipped by 5 bases and J by 0 bases; unmatched bases: 1. CDR3 length: 15 residues. Germline values: CDR1 SGHRS, CDR2 YFSETQ. The specimen was peripheral blood, collected on day 0 of AZD1222 vaccination. This TCR came from an adult in good health. The V call is TRBV5-1, the J call TRBJ1-6; 8 positions match TRBD1. Here the CDR3 reads CASRTGDSYNSPLHF. The CDR3 nucleotides read TGCGCCAGCAGGACAGGGGACTCCTATAATTCACCCCTCCACTTT.